This is a list of T cell receptor beta chains from one sample in a study of shared clonotypes between healthy human individuals. Data came from immunoSEQ multiplex PCR; TCRdb stores just in-frame clones and leaves some out. Here the sample spans a few million clones, approximately 93% being singletons. The sequencing sample was made of naive CD4+ T cells from PBMCs. Every receptor here comes from a young man in good health. Some clones in this sample may be carry-over from other donors' samples. The CDR3 runs from the conserved cysteine through the conserved F or W. The order of the fields is D gene, V gene, J gene, clone size, CDR3 protein, CDR3 DNA. A D gene is named only where the DNA matches it firmly. The size field is filled for only some rows; it gives once, few, many or a size class.

d_gene: NA
v_gene: TRBV5-8
j_gene: TRBJ2-3
abundance: once
CDR3aa: CASSLWGTTDTQYF
CDR3nt: TGTGCCAGCAGCTTGTGGGGGACCACAGATACGCAGTATTTT

d_gene: NA
v_gene: TRBV5-1
j_gene: TRBJ1-1
abundance: NA
CDR3aa: CASSPARKDTEAFF
CDR3nt: TGCGCCAGCAGCCCCGCGCGGAAGGACACTGAAGCTTTCTTT

d_gene: TRBD2
v_gene: TRBV6-5
j_gene: TRBJ2-5
abundance: NA
CDR3aa: CASSSHKGREQYF
CDR3nt: TGTGCCAGCAGTTCACATAAAGGGAGGGAGCAGTACTTC

d_gene: NA
v_gene: TRBV5-8
j_gene: TRBJ2-5
abundance: once
CDR3aa: CASSLGGTQYF
CDR3nt: TGTGCCAGCAGCTTAGGGGGGACCCAGTACTTC

d_gene: NA
v_gene: TRBV29-1
j_gene: TRBJ1-2
abundance: NA
CDR3aa: CSVQGTYGYTF
CDR3nt: TGCAGCGTTCAGGGGACCTATGGCTACACCTTC

d_gene: NA
v_gene: TRBV19
j_gene: TRBJ1-5
abundance: NA
CDR3aa: CATTGTYNQPQHF
CDR3nt: TGTGCCACCACAGGGACCTACAATCAGCCCCAGCATTTT

d_gene: TRBD1
v_gene: TRBV10-2
j_gene: TRBJ1-5
abundance: NA
CDR3aa: CASSDRQGEQPQHF
CDR3nt: TGCGCCAGCAGTGATAGACAGGGTGAACAGCCCCAGCATTTT

d_gene: NA
v_gene: TRBV4-2
j_gene: TRBJ1-5
abundance: NA
CDR3aa: CASSQENRRVQPQHF
CDR3nt: TGTGCCAGCAGCCAGGAAAACAGAAGGGTACAGCCCCAGCATTTT

d_gene: NA
v_gene: TRBV10-3
j_gene: TRBJ2-5
abundance: NA
CDR3aa: CAISESGGETQYF
CDR3nt: TGTGCCATCAGTGAGTCAGGGGGGGAGACCCAGTACTTC

d_gene: TRBD2
v_gene: TRBV7-2
j_gene: TRBJ2-2
abundance: NA
CDR3aa: CASSLGTSGTSGELFF
CDR3nt: TGTGCCAGCAGCCTCGGGACTAGCGGGACGTCCGGGGAGCTGTTTTTT

d_gene: NA
v_gene: TRBV7-3
j_gene: TRBJ2-3
abundance: NA
CDR3aa: CASSIRAQAGTQYF
CDR3nt: TGTGCCAGCAGCATCCGGGCCCAGGCCGGTACGCAGTATTTT

d_gene: NA
v_gene: TRBV4-1
j_gene: TRBJ2-4
abundance: NA
CDR3aa: CASSQGFQAGGKNIQYF
CDR3nt: TGCGCCAGCAGCCAAGGATTTCAGGCAGGGGGGAAAAACATTCAGTACTTC

d_gene: NA
v_gene: TRBV19
j_gene: TRBJ1-5
abundance: NA
CDR3aa: CASSIQAGNQPQHF
CDR3nt: TGTGCCAGTAGTATTCAAGCGGGCAATCAGCCCCAGCATTTT

d_gene: NA
v_gene: TRBV5-1
j_gene: TRBJ1-2
abundance: once
CDR3aa: CASSPGPQAGGYTF
CDR3nt: TGCGCCAGCAGCCCGGGCCCTCAGGCAGGTGGCTACACCTTC

d_gene: TRBD1
v_gene: TRBV18
j_gene: TRBJ2-7
abundance: NA
CDR3aa: CASSSPGQGNEQYF
CDR3nt: TGTGCCAGCTCATCCCCGGGACAGGGAAACGAGCAGTACTTC

d_gene: TRBD2
v_gene: TRBV7-2
j_gene: TRBJ2-2
abundance: NA
CDR3aa: CASSWGVLAGAGELFF
CDR3nt: TGTGCCAGCAGCTGGGGGGTACTAGCGGGAGCCGGGGAGCTGTTTTTT

d_gene: NA
v_gene: TRBV5-1
j_gene: TRBJ2-1
abundance: NA
CDR3aa: CASSPGTQVSGFGQFF
CDR3nt: TGCGCCAGCAGCCCCGGGACGCAAGTCTCCGGGTTTGGGCAGTTCTTC

d_gene: TRBD2
v_gene: TRBV7-3
j_gene: TRBJ2-3
abundance: NA
CDR3aa: CASSPPGLAGVDTQYF
CDR3nt: TGTGCCAGCAGCCCACCGGGACTAGCGGGAGTTGATACGCAGTATTTT

d_gene: TRBD2
v_gene: TRBV7-3
j_gene: TRBJ2-5
abundance: NA
CDR3aa: CASSSGALAGGRIQETQYF
CDR3nt: TGTGCCAGCAGCTCAGGGGCACTAGCGGGAGGTCGGATCCAAGAGACCCAGTACTTC

d_gene: NA
v_gene: TRBV5-4
j_gene: TRBJ2-6
abundance: NA
CDR3aa: CASSLGLGRGGANVLTF
CDR3nt: TGTGCCAGCAGCTTGGGGCTGGGACGGGGTGGGGCCAACGTCCTGACTTTC

d_gene: NA
v_gene: TRBV25-1
j_gene: TRBJ1-2
abundance: NA
CDR3aa: CASTKGLWDGYTF
CDR3nt: TGTGCCAGCACAAAGGGTCTATGGGATGGCTACACCTTC

d_gene: NA
v_gene: TRBV27
j_gene: TRBJ1-5
abundance: NA
CDR3aa: CASRSSNQPQHF
CDR3nt: TGTGCCAGCAGGAGTAGCAATCAGCCCCAGCATTTT

d_gene: NA
v_gene: TRBV7-9
j_gene: TRBJ2-1
abundance: NA
CDR3aa: CASTPPGTVGTRVPNEQFF
CDR3nt: TGTGCCAGCACCCCCCCCGGGACAGTGGGGACTAGGGTACCCAATGAGCAGTTCTTC